This TCR beta chain was observed in a study of identical twins. Whole-study findings and limits: Insertions ran lower in abundant cord blood beta clonotypes, though not in memory repertoires. Twins' surplus sharing was weaker for beta out-of-frame sequences. Not following the same donors, the study drew its conclusions from cross-sectional statistical analysis.

As concerns this clonotype: The antigen is not known.

CDR3 length: 15 residues. V was pared by 5 bases and J by 6 bases, with 16 bases between. The germline CDR1 and CDR2 sequences are SEHNR and FQNEAQ (reference sequence). TCRdb itself ran the 5' RACE reads through MiXCR, one entry per CDR3 protein. The table includes 700,000 to 950,000 distinct CDR3 sequences, approximately 13% detected once. This sample was shared with a second study, whose subject was yellow fever vaccine responses in identical twins.

The TCR originated in a woman aged 18 to 35 in good health. The rearrangement joins TRBV7-9 to TRBJ2-2, with a possible D match to TRBD1 (5 bases). Sequencing input: PBMCs. CDR3 sequence (DNA): TGTGCCAGCAGCACTCTCCCAGGGTCGGCCGGGGAGCTGTTTTTT. Translating it yields CASSTLPGSAGELFF. The full variable domain, rest sourced from reference TRBV7-9 and TRBJ2-2, is DTGVSQNPRHKITKRGQNVTFRCDPISEHNRLYWYRQTLGQGPEFLTYFQNEAQLEKSRLLSDRFSAERPKGSFSTLEIQRTEQGDSAMYLCASSTLPGSAGELFFGEGSRLTVL.